Listed below are T cell receptor beta chains from one sample, sequenced in a study of T cell responses to AZD1222 COVID-19 vaccine. Profiling relied on immunoSEQ multiplex PCR, and the TCRdb table lists in-frame clones only, not all of them. The sample consists of roughly 120,000 clones, over 75% of them appearing once. This sample comprised peripheral blood, obtained on day 0 of AZD1222 vaccination. These receptor sequences come from an adult in good health. The CDR3 runs from the conserved cysteine through the conserved F or W. A D gene is named only where the DNA matches it firmly. Only part of the rows carry a size: once, few, many, or a class if the clone is expanded.

NA	NA	TRBJ2-3	14	TRBV28	CASSLGTSTDTQYF	TGTGCCAGCAGTCTCGGGACTAGCACAGATACGCAGTATTTT
NA	TRBD2	TRBJ2-7	14	TRBV5-4	CASSLRLAGVEQYF	TGTGCCAGCAGCTTGCGGCTAGCGGGAGTTGAGCAGTACTTC
few	NA	TRBJ2-7	12	TRBV29-1	CSVGGPQYEQYF	TGCAGCGTTGGAGGACCTCAATACGAGCAGTACTTC
NA	NA	TRBJ1-5	16	TRBV5-1	CASSPSGGMENQPQHF	TGCGCCAGCAGCCCCTCGGGAGGGATGGAAAATCAGCCCCAGCATTTT
NA	NA	TRBJ1-3	13	TRBV30	CAWARTVGNTIYF	TGTGCCTGGGCCCGGACAGTTGGAAACACCATATATTTT
NA	NA	TRBJ1-1	13	TRBV19	CEARAGRDTEAFF	TGTGAAGCCCGGGCAGGGAGGGACACTGAAGCTTTCTTT
NA	NA	TRBJ2-5	12	TRBV5-8	CASRTWGTPQYF	TGTGCCAGCCGTACCTGGGGGACCCCGCAGTACTTC
NA	TRBD2	TRBJ2-1	15	TRBV7-2	CASSKGTSGIGEQFF	TGTGCCAGCAGCAAAGGGACTAGCGGGATAGGTGAGCAGTTCTTC
NA	NA	TRBJ2-6	15	TRBV6-4	CASSLRGLKANVLTF	TGTGCCAGCAGCCTCCGGGGCTTAAAGGCCAACGTCCTGACTTTC
NA	NA	TRBJ2-3	13	TRBV7-9	CASSSTSPPTQYF	TGTGCCAGCAGCTCCACTAGTCCCCCTACGCAGTATTTT
NA	TRBD2	TRBJ2-1	16	TRBV4-3	CASSRRLAGGSYEQFF	TGCGCCAGCAGCCGACGACTAGCGGGAGGATCCTATGAGCAGTTCTTC
NA	TRBD1	TRBJ1-2	13	TRBV6-2/TRBV6-3	CASSSTGWSGYTF	TGTGCCAGCAGTTCGACAGGGTGGAGTGGCTACACCTTC
few	NA	TRBJ2-2	15	TRBV30	CAWSVKGTDTGELFF	TGTGCCTGGAGTGTAAAGGGTACGGACACCGGGGAGCTGTTTTTT
NA	NA	TRBJ2-4	16	TRBV5-4	CASSPRLGVAKNIQYF	TGTGCCAGCAGCCCTCGATTGGGGGTTGCCAAAAACATTCAGTACTTC
NA	TRBD2	TRBJ2-1	17	TRBV10-2	CASSPGASGGQYNEQFF	TGCGCCAGCAGCCCCGGGGCTAGCGGGGGGCAATACAATGAGCAGTTCTTC
NA	NA	TRBJ1-5	13	TRBV30	CAWSGQPNQPQHF	TGTGCCTGGAGTGGACAGCCCAATCAGCCCCAGCATTTT
NA	NA	TRBJ1-2	14	TRBV25-1	CASSESGGNYGYTF	TGTGCCAGCAGTGAATCGGGCGGAAACTATGGCTACACCTTC
NA	NA	TRBJ1-1	17	TRBV14	CASSQAPGWPVGTEAFF	TGTGCCAGCAGCCAAGCCCCAGGTTGGCCGGTTGGGACTGAAGCTTTCTTT
NA	NA	TRBJ1-5	15	TRBV19	CASGGGRISNQPQHF	TGTGCCAGCGGCGGGGGGCGGATCAGCAATCAGCCCCAGCATTTT
NA	TRBD1	TRBJ1-1	15	TRBV5-4	CASSRPGTGFAEAFF	TGTGCCAGCAGTCGTCCCGGGACAGGGTTCGCTGAAGCTTTCTTT
NA	TRBD2	TRBJ2-5	19	TRBV28	CASSPHWVISSGSQETQYF	TGTGCCAGCAGCCCCCATTGGGTTATTTCTAGCGGGAGCCAAGAGACCCAGTACTTC
NA	TRBD1	TRBJ1-2	14	TRBV28	CASGGRDRGFGYTF	TGTGCCAGCGGGGGCCGGGACAGGGGTTTTGGCTACACCTTC
once	NA	TRBJ1-1	14	TRBV18	CASSPYTGIPEAFF	TGTGCCAGCTCACCTTATACAGGGATTCCTGAAGCTTTCTTT
few	NA	TRBJ2-7	12	TRBV6-5	CASSPGALVQYF	TGTGCCAGCAGCCCCGGGGCCTTGGTACAGTACTTC
NA	NA	TRBJ2-2	14	TRBV5-8	CASSLRGNTGELFF	TGTGCCAGCAGCCTTCGGGGGAACACCGGGGAGCTGTTTTTT
few	NA	TRBJ2-7	14	TRBV10-3	CAISKQDRTYEQYF	TGTGCCATCAGCAAACAAGACCGAACTTACGAGCAGTACTTC
NA	NA	TRBJ1-5	14	TRBV27	CASSLGRSNQPQHF	TGTGCCAGCAGTTTAGGCAGGAGCAATCAGCCCCAGCATTTT
NA	TRBD2	TRBJ2-5	16	TRBV9	CASTLSGGASQETQYF	TGTGCCAGCACCCTGTCCGGGGGGGCCTCCCAAGAGACCCAGTACTTC
once	TRBD2	TRBJ2-3	20	TRBV23-1	CASGPLKLAGGKNCTDTQYF	TGCGCCAGCGGACCCCTCAAACTAGCGGGAGGGAAAAATTGTACAGATACGCAGTATTTT
once	TRBD2	TRBJ2-1	18	TRBV19	CASSSRTSGLSLYNEQFF	TGTGCCAGTAGTTCACGGACTAGCGGGCTTTCTTTATACAATGAGCAGTTCTTC
NA	TRBD1	TRBJ1-2	12	TRBV6-5	CASSSQGKGYTF	TGTGCCAGCAGTTCACAGGGGAAGGGCTACACCTTC
NA	NA	TRBJ1-3	13	TRBV12-3/TRBV12-4	CASSGISGNTIYF	TGTGCCAGCAGTGGGATCTCTGGAAACACCATATATTTT
NA	TRBD1	TRBJ1-4	15	TRBV18	CASSRPGQINEKLFF	TGTGCCAGCTCACGGCCGGGACAGATTAATGAAAAACTGTTTTTT
NA	NA	TRBJ1-5	13	TRBV3-1/TRBV3-2	CASSQTGDQPQHF	TGTGCCAGCAGCCAAACCGGGGATCAGCCCCAGCATTTT
NA	TRBD1	TRBJ1-4	15	TRBV4-1	CASSPPGQGVEKLFF	TGCGCCAGCAGCCCTCCGGGACAGGGGGTTGAAAAACTGTTTTTT
NA	NA	TRBJ1-6	14	TRBV10-3	CAIGGGNYNSPLHF	TGTGCCATCGGAGGGGGAAACTATAATTCACCCCTCCACTTT
NA	TRBD2	TRBJ2-1	16	TRBV19	CASSGAGGPSYNEQFF	TGTGCCAGTAGTGGCGCGGGAGGGCCCTCCTACAATGAGCAGTTCTTC
NA	NA	TRBJ2-1	16	TRBV18	CASSSSEGGNGNEQFF	TGTGCCAGCTCATCATCGGAGGGGGGGAATGGGAATGAGCAGTTCTTC
NA	NA	TRBJ1-3	14	TRBV6-5	CASSYGGSGNTIYF	TGTGCCAGCAGTTACGGCGGCTCTGGAAACACCATATATTTT
NA	NA	TRBJ2-5	15	TRBV7-2	CASRTSRRSEETQYF	TGTGCCAGCAGGACTTCTAGGAGGTCAGAAGAGACCCAGTACTTC
few	TRBD1	TRBJ2-3	17	TRBV14	CASSQPLTGGITDTQYF	TGTGCCAGCAGCCAACCCTTGACAGGGGGAATAACAGATACGCAGTATTTT
NA	TRBD1	TRBJ2-1	13	TRBV30	CAWSGQGYNEQFF	TGTGCCTGGAGTGGACAGGGGTACAATGAGCAGTTCTTC
NA	TRBD1	TRBJ1-1	12	TRBV25-1	CASSEGDREAFF	TGTGCCAGCAGTGAGGGGGACAGGGAAGCTTTCTTT